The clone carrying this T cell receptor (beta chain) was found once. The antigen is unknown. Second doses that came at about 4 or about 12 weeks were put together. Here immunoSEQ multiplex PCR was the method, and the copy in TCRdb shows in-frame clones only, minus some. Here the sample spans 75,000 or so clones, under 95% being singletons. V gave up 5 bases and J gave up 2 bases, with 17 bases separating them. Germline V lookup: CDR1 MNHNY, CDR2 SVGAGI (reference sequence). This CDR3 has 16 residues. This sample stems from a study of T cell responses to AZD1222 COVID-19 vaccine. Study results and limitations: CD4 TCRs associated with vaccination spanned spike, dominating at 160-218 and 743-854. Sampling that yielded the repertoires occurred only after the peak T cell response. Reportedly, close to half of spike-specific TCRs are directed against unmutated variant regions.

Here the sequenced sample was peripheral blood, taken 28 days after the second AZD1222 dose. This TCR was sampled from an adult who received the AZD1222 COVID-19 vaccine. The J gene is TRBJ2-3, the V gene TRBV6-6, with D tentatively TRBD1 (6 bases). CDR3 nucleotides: TGTGCCAGCAGTCCCCTCGAGGGGGTAACCACAGATACGCAGTATTTT. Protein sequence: CASSPLEGVTTDTQYF.